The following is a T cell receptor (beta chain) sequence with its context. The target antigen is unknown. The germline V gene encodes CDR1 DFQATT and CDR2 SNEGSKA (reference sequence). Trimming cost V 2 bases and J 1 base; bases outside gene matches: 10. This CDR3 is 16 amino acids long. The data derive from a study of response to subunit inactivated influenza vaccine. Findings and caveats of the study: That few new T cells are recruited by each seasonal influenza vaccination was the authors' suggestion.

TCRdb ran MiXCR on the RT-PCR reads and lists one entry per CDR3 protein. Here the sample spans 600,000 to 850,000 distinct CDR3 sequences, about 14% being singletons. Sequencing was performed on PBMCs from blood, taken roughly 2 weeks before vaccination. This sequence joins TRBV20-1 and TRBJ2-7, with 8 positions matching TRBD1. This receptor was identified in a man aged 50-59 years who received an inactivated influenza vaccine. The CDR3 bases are TGCAGTGCTAGACCCCCCTTCCGGGACAGGTCCTACGAGCAGTACTTC. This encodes CSARPPFRDRSYEQYF.